This T cell receptor beta chain was profiled in a study of shared clonotypes between healthy human individuals. Study details: Two female and a few male donors aged 18 to 49 were enrolled. Each donor's CD4 naive and CD4 memory cells filled three plates apiece, CD8 naive two, and CD8 memory one.

The germline V gene encodes CDR1 SGHRS and CDR2 YFSETQ. The V end lost 2 bases, the J end lost 0 bases, and 8 bases lay between the germline ends. CDR3 length: 14 residues. Healthy HIV-negative adults with no recent acute infections or vaccinations were recruited as donors. Only one count was recorded for this clone. Template for every sorted-subset replicate PCR totaled roughly 200 ng DNA, some 30,000 T cell genomes. Here immunoSEQ multiplex PCR was the method, and the copy in TCRdb shows in-frame clones only, minus some. The sample has over a million clones, roughly 96% seen once. Sequencing was carried out using naive CD4+ T cells sorted from blood. Documented subset: CD45RA+ positively selected. This receptor was obtained from a man aged 30-40 years in good health. This chain links TRBV5-1 with TRBJ1-1; weak D call: TRBD1 (6 bases). The chain's CDR3 is CASSFRQVNTEAFF. The DNA of the CDR3 is TGCGCCAGCAGCTTCCGACAGGTGAACACTGAAGCTTTCTTT.